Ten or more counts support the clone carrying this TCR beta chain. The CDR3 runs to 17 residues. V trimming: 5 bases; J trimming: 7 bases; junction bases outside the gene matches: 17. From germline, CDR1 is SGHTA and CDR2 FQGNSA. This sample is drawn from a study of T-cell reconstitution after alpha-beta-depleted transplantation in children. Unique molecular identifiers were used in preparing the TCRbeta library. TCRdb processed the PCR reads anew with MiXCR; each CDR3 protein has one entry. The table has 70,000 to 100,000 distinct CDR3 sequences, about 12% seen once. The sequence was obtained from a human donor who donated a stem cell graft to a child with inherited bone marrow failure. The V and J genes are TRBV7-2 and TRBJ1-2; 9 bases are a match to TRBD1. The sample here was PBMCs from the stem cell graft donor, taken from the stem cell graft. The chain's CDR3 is CASSATGYPGQGSGYTF. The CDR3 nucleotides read TGTGCCAGCAGCGCCACCGGGTATCCGGGACAGGGAAGTGGCTACACCTTC.